This passage covers 7 T cell receptor beta chains from one sample sequenced in a study of blood T cell repertoires in COVID-19. Repertoires were generated with immunoSEQ multiplex PCR, while TCRdb's copy carries only in-frame clones and drops some. Among hundreds of thousands of clones listed, 65% to 90% were seen once. Material for sequencing was peripheral blood. These receptors originate from a man aged 50-59 years with acute or convalescent COVID-19.

The rearrangement uses TRBV20-1 and TRBJ2-3; D not certain. Germline CDR1 and CDR2: DFQATT and SNEGSKA (reference sequence). CDR3 size: 10 residues. With 4 bases removed from V and 6 bases from J, the gap between germline ends came to 5 bases. Written as DNA, the CDR3 is TGCAGTGCTACCCATGATACGCAGTATTTT. It translates to CSATHDTQYF.

The J gene is TRBJ1-5, the V gene TRBV20-1; TRBD1 aligns across 12 bases. This CDR3 comprises 17 residues. CDR1 is DFQATT, CDR2 SNEGSKA, per germline (reference sequence). V lost 3 bases to trimming and J lost 6 bases; unmatched junction nucleotides: 12. CDR3 nucleotides: TGCAGTGCTAGTGACCGGGGGACAGGGGGCCGGGGTCAGCCCCAGCATTTT. Its translation is CSASDRGTGGRGQPQHF.

The chain couples TRBV11-2 to TRBJ2-3; 12 bases map to TRBD2. Germline V gene data show CDR1 as SGHAT and CDR2 as FQNNGV. After removal of 1 base from V and 8 bases from J, the junction contained 10 bases not matched to a gene. This CDR3 spans 17 amino acids. CDR3 bases: TGTGCCAGCAGCTTAGCTGGTCCTAGCGGGGGGGTCGGTACGCAGTATTTT. It specifies CASSLAGPSGGVGTQYF.

The chain is built from TRBV7-2 and TRBJ2-1; D is uncertain. This CDR3 region has 13 residues. Germline CDR1 SGHTA, CDR2 FQGNSA. Trimming stripped 7 bases from V and 4 bases from J, with 11 bases between. The CDR3 DNA reads TGTGCCAGCACTCCCCCTAAGTACAATGAGCAGTTCTTC. Translated: CASTPPKYNEQFF.

This chain uses TRBV7-2 with TRBJ2-2; D might be TRBD1 (6 bases). In germline, CDR1 is SGHTA, CDR2 FQGNSA. The CDR3 has 15 amino acids. With 5 bases removed from V and 6 bases from J, the gap between germline ends came to 16 bases. CDR3 in amino acids: CASSAPTGYPGELFF. DNA of the CDR3: TGTGCCAGCAGCGCCCCTACAGGGTACCCCGGGGAGCTGTTTTTT.

This chain uses TRBV3-1 (or the pseudogene TRBV3-2) with TRBJ1-4; D is ambiguous. CDR1 is LGHDT, CDR2 YNNKEL, per germline (reference sequence). There are 17 residues in the CDR3. The V and J ends lost 2 bases and 0 bases respectively, with 13 bases between them. The CDR3 DNA reads TGTGCCAGCAGCCAAAGCCGGTACGGGGCAACTAATGAAAAACTGTTTTTT. It yields the protein CASSQSRYGATNEKLFF.

This clone was seen a single time. V and J are TRBV28 and TRBJ1-1, with D possibly TRBD1 on 5 matching bases. From germline, CDR1 is MDHEN and CDR2 SYDVKM. Trimming took off 1 base at V and 6 bases at J, with 9 bases between the two ends. The CDR3 contains 13 residues. The CDR3 DNA follows: TGTGCCAGCAGTTTATCTCAGGGTCCTGAAGCTTTCTTT. Encoded protein: CASSLSQGPEAFF.